This T cell receptor (beta chain) was profiled in a study of identical twins. Study conclusions and caveats: Cross-sectional statistical analysis, not tracking of the same donors, underpinned the conclusions.

TCRdb reprocessed the 5' RACE reads with MiXCR, giving one entry per CDR3 protein. The table includes 400,000 to 650,000 distinct CDR3 sequences, 20% to 25% detected once. Of note for this clonotype: Its target is not known.

CDR1 and CDR2 from the germline V gene are MNHEY and SVGEGT. Trimming cost V 10 bases and J 0 bases, with 10 bases left between them. The CDR3 has 14 residues. This sample was shared with a second study, whose subject was T cells expressing NK-cell markers. This second study says: The study found these clonotypes also leading the CD3+CD56-NKG2C+ fraction in a handful of donors.

The receptor comes from a woman between 18 and 29 years old in good health. This chain uses TRBV6-2 or TRBV6-3 with TRBJ2-6; D remains unclear. Input material: CD4+ T cells sorted from blood. The CDR3 DNA sequence: TGTGCCACGTCTGGCCACTCTGGGGCCAACGTCCTGACTTTC. Protein: CATSGHSGANVLTF.